What follows describes a single T cell receptor (beta chain). As yet, its antigen is unknown. The data were obtained in a study of cytomegalovirus exposure and HLA in healthy donors. The PCR ran on 60 Vbeta and 13 Jbeta primers. Using immunoSEQ multiplex PCR, the repertoire was profiled, and TCRdb retains in-frame clones only, with some absent. This table holds roughly 110,000 clones, just over 70% found once. Points from the study as a whole: Later analysis suggested links between common viral pathogens and several top significant clusters. The study designated 150 or so TCR beta chains cytomegalovirus-associated. A later analysis linked a missense variant in DCLRE1C to the trimming of TCR beta V and J genes. Most TCR beta V segments were productive about 90% or about 30% of the time in an earlier analysis.

The J segment lost 6 bases and the V segment lost 7 bases, leaving 11 bases of the junction unmatched. This CDR3 is 16 amino acids long. Germline V gene lookup returns CDR1 LNHDA and CDR2 SQIVND (reference sequence). Specimen: PBMCs. This chain links TRBV19 with TRBJ1-5; 11 bases fit TRBD1. The clonotype was recovered from a boy aged 5-17 years in good health and CMV-seronegative. In DNA, the CDR3 is TGTGCCAGTACCACCCCCGGGACAGGGGGATTTCAGCCCCAGCATTTT. The encoded protein is CASTTPGTGGFQPQHF.